A selection of T cell receptor beta chains follows, all from one sample in a study of T cell repertoires and HLA-DP antigens. The antigens of these receptors remain unknown. Data came from immunoSEQ multiplex PCR; TCRdb stores just in-frame clones and leaves some out. The table includes 65,000 to 95,000 clones, over 75% detected once. Sequenced sample: CD4+ T cells from PBMCs. These receptors all come from a man in his 60s in good health and CMV-seronegative. Each CDR3 is given with its conserved first and last residue. The D gene is left open where the match is weak. Not every row has a clone size; where given, it reads once, few, many or a size class.

.	TRBJ2-2	.	TRBV28	TGTGCCAGCAGTGTGCCCATGAACACCGGGGAGCTGTTTTTT	CASSVPMNTGELFF
.	TRBJ1-1	.	TRBV5-1	TGCGCCAGCAGCCCTCAGGGAAGGGGCACTGAAGCTTTCTTT	CASSPQGRGTEAFF
.	TRBJ1-6	TRBD1	TRBV6-5	TGTGCCAGCAGACGGACAGGGTCAAATAATTCACCCCTCCACTTT	CASRRTGSNNSPLHF
.	TRBJ1-4	TRBD1	TRBV5-1	TGCGCCAGCAGTCGACTTATTCAGGGGGAAAATGAAAAACTGTTTTTT	CASSRLIQGENEKLFF
.	TRBJ1-1	TRBD1	TRBV29-1	TGCAGCGTCCGAGGGGGCGGTAACACTGAAGCTTTCTTT	CSVRGGGNTEAFF
.	TRBJ2-3	TRBD1	TRBV7-9	TGTGCCAGCAGCTCCAGGACAGGGGCAGATACGCAGTATTTT	CASSSRTGADTQYF
.	TRBJ2-1	TRBD2	TRBV2	TGTGCCAGCAGGTACGGACTAGTCTCCAGCAATGAGCAGTTCTTC	CASRYGLVSSNEQFF
.	TRBJ1-6	.	TRBV6-1	TGTGCCAGCAGTGAAGTTGGGGCAGCTAATTCACCCCTCCACTTT	CASSEVGAANSPLHF
few	TRBJ1-5	.	TRBV4-1	TGCGCCAGCAGCTTGACGACCGGGGGTTTCCATCAGCCCCAGCATTTT	CASSLTTGGFHQPQHF
few	TRBJ2-3	.	TRBV29-1	TGCAGCGTTGAAGATTTCGGCAGAAACACAGATACGCAGTATTTT	CSVEDFGRNTDTQYF
.	TRBJ1-1	TRBD1	TRBV6-1	TGTGCCAGCATCCCACCAGGGGGATACACTGAAGCTTTCTTT	CASIPPGGYTEAFF
.	TRBJ1-4	TRBD1	TRBV5-1	TGCGCCAGCAGCTTGGGCCCAGGGGGTGATAGGGAAAAACTGTTTTTT	CASSLGPGGDREKLFF
once	TRBJ1-5	TRBD1	TRBV5-8	TGTGCCAGCAGCCGGGGGACAGAGGACAATCAGCCCCAGCATTTT	CASSRGTEDNQPQHF
.	TRBJ1-6	TRBD1	TRBV30	TGTGCCTGGAGTACAGGGGGCAATTCACCCCTCCACTTT	CAWSTGGNSPLHF
.	TRBJ1-5	TRBD1	TRBV5-8	TGTGCCTGCCATCAGGACAGGTTGGGCAATCAGCCCCAGCATTTT	CACHQDRLGNQPQHF
.	TRBJ2-2	.	TRBV18	TGTGCCAGCTCTCGCAAAAACACCGGGGAGCTGTTTTTT	CASSRKNTGELFF
.	TRBJ2-3	.	TRBV4-3	TGCGCCAGCAGCCAAGATCTAAGGAGGGAGGATACGCAGTATTTT	CASSQDLRREDTQYF
.	TRBJ2-7	.	TRBV18	TGTGCCAGCTCACAAGGGGTCGGATATCTCTACGAGCAGTACTTC	CASSQGVGYLYEQYF
.	TRBJ1-6	.	TRBV28	TGTGCCAGCAGTTACAGGGTCGGGTATTCACCCCTCCACTTT	CASSYRVGYSPLHF
.	TRBJ2-1	TRBD2	TRBV19	TGTGCCAGTAGTCCCCGGACTAGCGGGACCTACAATGAGCAGTTCTTC	CASSPRTSGTYNEQFF
.	TRBJ1-1	TRBD1	TRBV7-2	TGTGCCAGCAACTTACATCCGGGACAGAGCACTGAAGCTTTCTTT	CASNLHPGQSTEAFF
once	TRBJ2-3	.	TRBV4-2	TGTGCCAGCAGCCAACTTGTGCTAGGAGATACGCAGTATTTT	CASSQLVLGDTQYF
.	TRBJ2-1	TRBD2	TRBV11-2	TGTGCCAGCAGCTTAGCGGGGAGCGGGGGGCTCGAGCAGTTCTTC	CASSLAGSGGLEQFF
.	TRBJ2-1	TRBD2	TRBV7-8	TGTGCCAGCAGCTTAGCAAGCGGGAGTTCCGGCAATGAGCAGTTCTTC	CASSLASGSSGNEQFF
.	TRBJ2-7	.	TRBV4-1	TGCGCCAGCAGCCGAGGAGGGCGGGAACGCCCCTACGAGCAGTACTTC	CASSRGGRERPYEQYF
.	TRBJ2-5	.	TRBV6-5	TGTGCCAGCAGTTACTCGAGAGAGACATTCAAAGAGACCCAGTACTTC	CASSYSRETFKETQYF
.	TRBJ2-1	.	TRBV29-1	TGCAGCGTTCTTTACGTCCGGGGCGATGAGCAGTTCTTC	CSVLYVRGDEQFF
.	TRBJ2-3	.	TRBV18	TGTGCCAGCTCACCTCTCGGGGGGACAGCGGGGATGTTCACAGATACGCAGTATTTT	CASSPLGGTAGMFTDTQYF
.	TRBJ2-5	.	TRBV6-5	TGTGCCAGCAGTTACGTGGGAAACCAAGAGACCCAGTACTTC	CASSYVGNQETQYF
once	TRBJ1-5	TRBD1	TRBV6-5	TGTGCCAGCAGTTACTCAGGGACAGGGGGCGGTCAGCCCCAGCATTTT	CASSYSGTGGGQPQHF
once	TRBJ2-3	TRBD2	TRBV6-1	TGTGCCAGCAGATCGCTAGCGGAGACAGATACGCAGTATTTT	CASRSLAETDTQYF
.	TRBJ2-5	.	TRBV2	TGTGCCAGCAGTCCGGGCCCCATCGGGTACTTC	CASSPGPIGYF
.	TRBJ2-5	TRBD1	TRBV4-1	TGCGCCAGCAGCCAACGGCAGGGGGATATAGAGACCCAGTACTTC	CASSQRQGDIETQYF
.	TRBJ2-3	.	TRBV9	TGTGCCAGCAGCGTAGTGGGAGGCCACAACACAGATACGCAGTATTTT	CASSVVGGHNTDTQYF
.	TRBJ2-2	.	TRBV5-5	TGTGCCAGCAGCTTCAGACAGGCAGCGAACACCGGGGAGCTGTTTTTT	CASSFRQAANTGELFF
.	TRBJ2-7	TRBD2	TRBV30	TGTGCCTGGAGTGGGACTAGCGGGGGGATCTGGCAGTACTTC	CAWSGTSGGIWQYF
.	TRBJ2-1	TRBD1	TRBV18	TGTGCCAGCTGCCATAATCGGGACAGGGCGATCAATGAGCAGTTCTTC	CASCHNRDRAINEQFF
once	TRBJ2-3	.	TRBV14	TGTGCCAGCAGCCAAGGGTTTACGGGCCCCGCCGGAGATACGCAGTATTTT	CASSQGFTGPAGDTQYF
.	TRBJ2-1	TRBD2	TRBV7-2	TGTGCCAGCAGCCGGGACTACCCCAATGAGCAGTTCTTC	CASSRDYPNEQFF
.	TRBJ2-7	TRBD1	TRBV28	TGTGCCAGCAGTTCGGGACAGGGACCCGAGCAGTACTTC	CASSSGQGPEQYF
.	TRBJ2-1	.	TRBV28	TGTGCCAGCAGTTTAACGTTGACTAGCAATGAGCAGTTCTTC	CASSLTLTSNEQFF